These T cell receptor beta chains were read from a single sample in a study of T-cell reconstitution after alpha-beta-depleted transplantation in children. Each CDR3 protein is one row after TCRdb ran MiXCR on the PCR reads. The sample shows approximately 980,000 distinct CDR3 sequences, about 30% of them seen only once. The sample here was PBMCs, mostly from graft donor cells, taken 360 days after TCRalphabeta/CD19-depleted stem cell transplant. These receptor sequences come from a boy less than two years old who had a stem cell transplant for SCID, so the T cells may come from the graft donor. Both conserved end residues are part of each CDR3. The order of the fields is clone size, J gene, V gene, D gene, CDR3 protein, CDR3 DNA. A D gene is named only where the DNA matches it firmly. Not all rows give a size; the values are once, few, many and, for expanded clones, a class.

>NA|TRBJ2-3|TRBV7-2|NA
CASSLSRSSTDTQYF
TGTGCCAGCAGCTTAAGCAGGTCTAGCACAGATACGCAGTATTTT
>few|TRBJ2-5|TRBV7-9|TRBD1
CASSLAGTGRYQETQYF
TGTGCCAGCAGCTTAGCTGGGACAGGTAGATACCAAGAGACCCAGTACTTC
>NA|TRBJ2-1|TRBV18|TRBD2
CASSPPGSGGPEFF
TGTGCCAGCTCACCACCGGGTAGCGGGGGGCCCGAGTTCTTC
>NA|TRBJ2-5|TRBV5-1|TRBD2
CASSLEGTGGGSF
TGCGCCAGCAGCTTGGAAGGAACGGGGGGAGGATCCTTC
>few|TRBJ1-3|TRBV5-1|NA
CASSLGDIRGNTIYF
TGCGCCAGCAGCTTAGGAGACATCCGTGGAAACACCATATATTTT
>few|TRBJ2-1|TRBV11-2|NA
CASSLPSGYNEQFF
TGTGCCAGCAGCTTACCTTCCGGGTACAATGAGCAGTTCTTC
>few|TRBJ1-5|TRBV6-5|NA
CASSYSGGGGQPQHF
TGTGCCAGCAGTTACTCTGGGGGGGGTGGTCAGCCCCAGCATTTT
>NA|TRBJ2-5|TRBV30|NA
CAWNRALQETQYF
TGTGCCTGGAACAGGGCCCTCCAAGAGACCCAGTACTTC
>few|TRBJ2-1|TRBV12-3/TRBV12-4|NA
CASSLGPEEEQFF
TGTGCCAGCAGTTTAGGGCCAGAGGAAGAGCAGTTCTTC
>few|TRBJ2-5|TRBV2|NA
CASRPPSPSISTQYF
TGTGCCAGCAGACCGCCATCCCCATCTATCTCGACCCAGTACTTC
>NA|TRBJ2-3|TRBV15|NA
CATSRDRWFPASTDTQYF
TGTGCCACCAGCAGAGATCGCTGGTTCCCCGCTAGCACAGATACGCAGTATTTT
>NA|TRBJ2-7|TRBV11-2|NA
CASSLDVLDYEQYF
TGTGCCAGCAGCTTAGACGTACTAGACTACGAGCAGTACTTC
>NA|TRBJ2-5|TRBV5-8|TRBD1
CASSLYRGRVETQYF
TGTGCCAGCAGCTTGTATAGGGGGCGCGTGGAGACCCAGTACTTC
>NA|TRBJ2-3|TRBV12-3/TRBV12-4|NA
CASSPTGVYTDTQYF
TGTGCCAGCAGCCCTACGGGGGTCTACACAGATACGCAGTATTTT
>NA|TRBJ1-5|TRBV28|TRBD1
CASRTSGTGRGNQPQHF
TGTGCCAGCAGGACTTCCGGGACAGGAAGGGGGAATCAGCCCCAGCATTTT
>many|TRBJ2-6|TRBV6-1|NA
CASSRTASGANVLTF
TGTGCCAGCAGCCGGACAGCCTCTGGGGCCAACGTCCTGACTTTC
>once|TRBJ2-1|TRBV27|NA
CASSLSGPHNEQFF
TGTGCCAGCAGTTTAAGCGGGCCCCACAATGAGCAGTTCTTC